This T cell receptor (beta chain) was identified in a study of OX40 agonist ivuxolimab in advanced cancers. About the research overall: Patients took ivuxolimab, an agonistic anti-OX40 (CD134) antibody. Study-level points and caveats: Not determined was the antigen specificity of the expanded peripheral T cells. Averaging showed that CD8+ T cells had more expanded clones than CD4+ did.

Trimming took 5 bases from V and 6 from J, leaving 13 bases between them. Germline lookup yields CDR1 SGHTA and CDR2 FQGTGA. The CDR3 length is 14 residues. TCRdb's table, derived via immunoSEQ multiplex PCR, lists solely in-frame clones and lacks some. This table has about 110,000 clones, 85% to 95% appearing once. In this sample, this clone turned up a few times. Its matching antigen is unknown. Sequences were derived from CD4+ or CD8+ T cells sorted from blood, sampled in a trial of the OX40 agonist ivuxolimab. V usage is TRBV7-3 and J usage is TRBJ2-2, with TRBD2 as a possible D gene (5 bases). This clonotype was obtained from an adult with an advanced solid tumor such as melanoma, head and neck, liver or kidney cancer. The CDR3 loop is CASSEGGYAGELFF. In DNA form, the CDR3 reads TGTGCCAGCAGCGAAGGAGGATACGCCGGGGAGCTGTTTTTT.